The clone carrying this TCR beta chain has a count of ten or more. The antigen is unknown. The data were obtained in a study of T cell repertoires in cytomegalovirus infection. In the study overall: Public TCR beta signatures were indicative of both CMV infection and a matching HLA type. Study outcomes and limitations: The study identified carriers of CMV plus the relevant HLA from cumulative public TCR beta family frequency. HLA-C-restricted CMV clonotypes gave the most frequent clonotype in two of eight donors.

The V end lost 3 bases, the J end lost 2 bases, and 15 bases lay between the germline ends. Per germline, CDR1 MDHEN and CDR2 SYDVKM. The CDR3 runs to 16 residues. TCRdb ran MiXCR on the reads and lists one entry per CDR3 protein. The sample shows some 240,000 distinct CDR3 sequences, 17% of them seen only once. Sequencing was carried out using CD8+ T cells from PBMCs. The source of this sequence is a human donor in good health (CMV status not recorded). Some clones in this sample may be carry-over from other donors' samples. The V gene is TRBV28, the J gene TRBJ2-3; perhaps D is TRBD1 or TRBD2 (5 bases each). This CDR3 reads CASSFDMSGLTDTQYF. The CDR3 coding sequence is TGTGCCAGCAGTTTCGATATGTCGGGGCTCACAGATACGCAGTATTTT.